The present T cell receptor beta chain was sequenced within a study of OX40 agonist ivuxolimab in advanced cancers. Any history of autoimmune disease or systemic immunosuppression disqualified patients. Remarks on this clone: Its antigen remains unidentified.

Study-wide points: Antigen specificity remained undetermined for the expanded peripheral T cells.

The J segment lost 0 bases and the V segment lost 5 bases, leaving 9 bases of the junction unmatched. The germline V gene encodes CDR1 SGHTA and CDR2 FQGNSA. The CDR3 covers 16 residues. Assay: immunoSEQ multiplex PCR; the TCRdb copy retains only in-frame clones and omits some. Among tens of thousands of clones, approximately 87% were seen once, and the ten largest hold 6.5% to 8.5%. Sequenced here: CD4+ or CD8+ T cells sorted from blood, sampled in a trial of the OX40 agonist ivuxolimab. This sequence was found in an adult with an advanced solid tumor such as melanoma, head and neck, liver or kidney cancer. The V gene is TRBV7-2, the J gene TRBJ1-2; 7 positions match TRBD1. CDR3 in amino acids: CASSPEADRTNYGYTF. CDR3 sequence (DNA): TGTGCCAGCAGCCCCGAAGCGGACAGGACTAACTATGGCTACACCTTC.